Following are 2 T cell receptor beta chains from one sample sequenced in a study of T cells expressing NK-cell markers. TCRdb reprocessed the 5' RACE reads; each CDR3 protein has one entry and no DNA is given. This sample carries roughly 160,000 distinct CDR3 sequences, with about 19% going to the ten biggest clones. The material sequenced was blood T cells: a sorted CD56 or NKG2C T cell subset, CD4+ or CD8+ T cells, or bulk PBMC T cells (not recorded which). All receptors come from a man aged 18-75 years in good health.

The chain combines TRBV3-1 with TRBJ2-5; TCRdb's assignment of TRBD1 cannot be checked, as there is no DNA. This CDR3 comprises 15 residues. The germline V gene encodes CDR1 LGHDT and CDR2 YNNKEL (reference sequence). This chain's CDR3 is CASSQDRELQETQYF.

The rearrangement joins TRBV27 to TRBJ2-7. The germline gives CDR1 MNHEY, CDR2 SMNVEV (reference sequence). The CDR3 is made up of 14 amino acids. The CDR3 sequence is CASSRSGGSYEQYF.